The sequence of this T cell receptor (beta chain) was determined in a study of Ad26.COV2.S vaccination and SARS-CoV-2 variants. This sample's treatment: around 19 received Ad26.COV2.S at low or high dose, single or two shots; about 5 received placebo; per-sample allocation not given. The samples were gathered on day 63 after the first injection of vaccine or placebo. In Boston, the donor was an adult between 18-55 years of age. Wuhan-strain spike was delivered by a replication-incompetent Ad26 vector. TCRdb's copy holds only in-frame clones and misses some; the assay was immunoSEQ multiplex PCR. This repertoire shows around 380,000 clones, 75% to 90% found once; its top ten account for roughly 3.2%. V was clipped by 5 bases and J by 2 bases; unmatched bases: 15. The CDR3 totals 18 residues. The V gene's germline CDR1 is MNHEY and CDR2 SMNVEV (reference sequence).

Sequenced material: peripheral blood, taken in a trial of Ad26.COV2.S vaccine versus placebo. The chain has TRBV27 and TRBJ2-3; 8 bases are shared with TRBD2. This receptor was obtained from a person between 18 and 59 years old who received the Ad26.COV2.S COVID-19 vaccine or a placebo. Here the CDR3 DNA reads TGTGCCAGCAGTCGGGGACTAGACCTTAAGTCGATCACAGATACGCAGTATTTT. This encodes CASSRGLDLKSITDTQYF.